This note documents a single T cell receptor (beta chain) sequence. What it binds is not known. A much larger clonotype is one base distant, so this may be a read error. This specimen belongs to a study of tumor-infiltrating lymphocytes in primary liver carcinoma. Study-wide findings and caveats: Just about 7.5-24% of leading clones were found in every one of five regions. Tumor samples exhibited a significantly greater top-250-clone fraction than blood samples (p = 0.039). Tumor-adjacent and tumor-blood pairs shared a smaller degree of overlap than tumor region pairs.

This CDR3 region has 13 residues. The V gene's germline CDR1 is LGHNA and CDR2 YNFKEQ. Joint extraction of RNA and DNA used about 17-31 mg of bulk tissue that was unsorted. Samples were taken from five separate regions (per tumor). With a constant-region primer, TCR beta cDNA was made from approximately 520 ng of total RNA. Slightly modified ARM-PCR, run as three nested multiplex PCR rounds, produced the TCR beta libraries. In the first two PCR rounds, TRBV1-TRBV30 forward primers were paired with a C-beta reverse primer, and each round lasted around 10 cycles. TCRdb analysed the multiplex PCR reads with MiXCR anew, one entry per CDR3 protein. The table lists 90,000 to 140,000 distinct CDR3 sequences, around 83% of them singletons, with roughly a fifth in the top ten.

The receptor was isolated from a man between 40 and 49 years old with primary liver carcinoma and hepatitis B virus infection. The chain uses TRBV4-2 and TRBJ2-4; D call uncertain. What was sequenced was liver tumor tissue from sampling region 3. Subset here: tumor region T3, left-lateral pole. The CDR3 reads CAGSQGSKNIQHF. The CDR3 nucleotides are TGTGCCGGCAGCCAAGGGTCCAAAAACATTCAGCACTTC.